One and the same sample provided the 22 T cell receptor beta chains below, sequenced in a study of T cell responses to AZD1222 COVID-19 vaccine. TCRdb keeps only in-frame clones here, not all; method: immunoSEQ multiplex PCR. The sample includes some 150,000 clones, around nine tenths of them seen just once. Source: peripheral blood, taken on day 0 of AZD1222 vaccination. These TCRs come from an adult in good health.

V usage is TRBV10-3 and J usage is TRBJ1-3; tentatively, D is TRBD1 (5 bases). The CDR3 runs 12 residues. Between the trimmed V and J ends, which lost 11 bases and 0 bases, there was a span of 8 bases. Germline assignment: CDR1 ENHRY and CDR2 SYGVKD. The chain's CDR3 is CAAGTSGNTIYF. The CDR3 coding sequence is TGTGCCGCCGGGACCTCTGGAAACACCATATATTTT.

CDR3 sequence (DNA): TGTGCCAGCAGTGACCCCATTGGAGGACAACTCTACAATGAGCAGTTCTTC. Its protein product is CASSDPIGGQLYNEQFF. The chain has TRBV2 and TRBJ2-1, with D perhaps assigned TRBD1 or TRBD2 (5 bases each). The CDR3 consists of 17 residues. Trimming removed 3 bases from V and 3 bases from J, with 18 bases in between. Germline V gene data show CDR1 as SNHLY and CDR2 as FYNNEI. Using reference TRBV2 and TRBJ2-1 for the parts outside the CDR3, the full variable domain is EPEVTQTPSHQVTQMGQEVILRCVPISNHLYFYWYRQILGQKVEFLVSFYNNEISEKSEIFDDQFSVERPDGSNFTLKIRSTKLEDSAMYFCASSDPIGGQLYNEQFFGPGTRLTVL.

The genes are TRBV11-1 and TRBJ1-5; possible D gene TRBD1, 5 bases. The CDR3 sequence is 15 residues long. Germline CDR1 reads SGHAT; CDR2 reads FQDESV (reference sequence). The germline V and J ends were trimmed by 5 bases and 2 bases, with 13 bases remaining between them. The CDR3 spells CASSLGDGGNQPQHF. The CDR3 DNA reads as TGTGCCAGCAGCCTAGGGGACGGAGGCAATCAGCCCCAGCATTTT.

The V call is TRBV19, the J call TRBJ1-5; perhaps TRBD1 as D (5 bases). Germline CDR1 reads LNHDA; CDR2 reads SQIVND (reference sequence). There are 13 residues in the CDR3. Trimming shortened V by 6 bases and J by 6 bases, and 12 bases separated the two germline ends. The CDR3 nucleotides are TGTGCCAGTAGGGTTGGGGGGGGTCAGCCCCAGCATTTT. Translating gives CASRVGGGQPQHF.

The table lists this clone with a count of one. The chain has TRBV19 and TRBJ1-3; the D gene is possibly TRBD1 (5 bases). Trimming removed 5 bases at V and 0 bases at J, with 14 bases between. CDR1 is LNHDA and CDR2 is SQIVND in the germline V gene (reference sequence). The CDR3 covers 16 residues. CDR3 coding DNA: TGTGCCAGTAGTCTGACAGCAACTTACTCTGGAAACACCATATATTTT. Translation: CASSLTATYSGNTIYF.

The chain is built from TRBV11-2 and TRBJ2-7; D remains unclear. Germline CDR1 reads SGHAT; CDR2 reads FQNNGV. The CDR3 contains 10 residues. V lost 0 bases to trimming and J lost 10 bases, with 4 bases between them. CDR3 region: CASSLEAQYF. CDR3 DNA sequence: TGTGCCAGCAGCTTAGAAGCACAGTACTTC.

Details on this clone: Relative to the germline gene, one junction end is altered; a read error may explain this. The gene calls are TRBV7-7 and TRBJ2-5; 9 bases are shared with TRBD1. The CDR3 has 15 amino acids. Germline CDR1 and CDR2: SSHAT and FNYEAQ (reference sequence). CDR3 loop: CASSFGTGRTETQYF. Here the CDR3 DNA reads TGTGCTAGCAGCTTCGGGACAGGGCGTACGGAGACCCAGTACTTC.

J is TRBJ1-4 and V is TRBV4-1, with D perhaps matching TRBD1 (6 bases). The CDR3 is 16 amino acids. The V end lost 4 bases, the J end lost 4 bases, and 16 bases lay between the germline ends. Germline values: CDR1 MGHRA, CDR2 YSYEKL. The CDR3 reads CASSPAGEGGNEKLFF. CDR3 coding DNA: TGCGCCAGCAGCCCAGCAGGGGAGGGTGGTAATGAAAAACTGTTTTTT.

This clone has just one count. V and J are TRBV7-2 and TRBJ1-5; D perhaps matches TRBD1 (5 bases). Trimming stripped 1 base from V and 1 base from J, with 14 bases between. CDR3 length equals 17 residues. Looked up from germline, CDR1 is SGHTA and CDR2 is FQGNSA. CDR3 coding DNA: TGTGCCAGCAGCTTAGTGGGAGGTGGGGGGAGCAATCAGCCCCAGCATTTT. Amino acids: CASSLVGGGGSNQPQHF.

The chain carries TRBV29-1 and TRBJ2-3; no firm D call. The CDR3 is 14 amino acids. Germline CDR1 reads SQVTM; CDR2 reads ANQGSEA. The germline V and J ends were trimmed by 1 base and 8 bases, with 16 bases remaining between them. CDR3 in amino acids: CSVEASPAAVTQYF. For the CDR3, the DNA is TGCAGCGTTGAAGCTTCCCCGGCCGCGGTTACGCAGTATTTT.

This rearrangement joins TRBV19 to TRBJ2-5; tentatively, D is TRBD1 (6 bases). The CDR3 totals 18 residues. V gave up 3 bases and J gave up 3 bases, with 23 bases separating them. Germline V lookup: CDR1 LNHDA, CDR2 SQIVND (reference sequence). The CDR3 nucleotides read TGTGCCAGTAGTATTGCGGCAACAGGGACCTCTCTAGAAGAGACCCAGTACTTC. It translates to CASSIAATGTSLEETQYF.

The chain recombines TRBV10-3 with TRBJ2-1; 9 nucleotides agree with TRBD1. V dropped 1 base and J dropped 8; count of bases not matched to a gene: 9. The CDR3 is 16 residues long. CDR1 is ENHRY and CDR2 is SYGVKD in the germline V gene. CDR3 sequence: CAISEFTGGEGDEQFF. The CDR3 DNA reads TGTGCCATCAGTGAGTTCACAGGGGGCGAGGGCGATGAGCAGTTCTTC.

The rearrangement joins TRBV10-3 to TRBJ2-6; D gene uncertain. The CDR3 consists of 12 residues. Germline-derived CDR1 and CDR2 are ENHRY and SYGVKD. V was clipped by 4 bases and J by 7 bases, with 5 bases between them. CDR3 loop: CAISGEANVLTF. The CDR3 DNA reads as TGTGCCATCAGTGGTGAAGCCAACGTCCTGACTTTC.

The chain combines TRBV30 with TRBJ1-1; D may be TRBD1 (5 bases). Germline V gives CDR1 GTSNPN, CDR2 SVGIG (reference sequence). V lost 0 bases, J lost 4 bases, and 9 bases lay in between. CDR3 length: 13 residues. The CDR3 loop reads CAWSVMGVTEAFF. CDR3 nucleotides: TGTGCCTGGAGTGTAATGGGGGTCACTGAAGCTTTCTTT.

This chain joins TRBV6-6 and TRBJ1-1; D might be TRBD1 (5 bases). The length of the CDR3 is 14 residues. Between the trimmed V and J ends, which lost 7 bases and 1 base, there was a span of 13 bases. Germline CDR1 is MNHNY and CDR2 is SVGAGI (reference sequence). The CDR3 coding sequence is TGTGCCAGCAAGTTCACAGGCACGAACACTGAAGCTTTCTTT. It translates to CASKFTGTNTEAFF.

A remark on this clone: The germline gene is not matched at one end of the junction; a read error may be the cause. The chain employs TRBV28 and TRBJ2-7; either TRBD1 or TRBD2 may supply D (5 bases each). The CDR3 extends over 14 amino acids. Germline lookup yields CDR1 MDHEN and CDR2 SYDVKM. CDR3 loop: CASSFLGDSSEQYF. The CDR3 coding sequence is TGTGCCAGCAGTTTTTTGGGGGATTCCTCCGAGCAGTACTTC.

This chain joins TRBV27 and TRBJ1-4, with D possibly TRBD1 on 5 matching bases. This CDR3 has 17 amino acids. Germline CDR1 and CDR2: MNHEY and SMNVEV (reference sequence). V was shortened by 5 bases and J by 5 bases, with 21 bases between the two germline ends. DNA for the CDR3: TGTGCCAGCAGTCGGACAACCGGGGCAGGGATAAATGAAAAACTGTTTTTT. Translating it yields CASSRTTGAGINEKLFF.

This clone is a singleton in its sample. The J gene is TRBJ2-1, the V gene TRBV28; D is ambiguous. CDR3 length: 16 residues. Germline lookup yields CDR1 MDHEN and CDR2 SYDVKM. Trimming shortened V by 4 bases and J by 0 bases, and 13 bases separated the two germline ends. The CDR3 bases are TGTGCCAGCAGTTCGAAAGGGTACGGCTCCTACAATGAGCAGTTCTTC. This encodes CASSSKGYGSYNEQFF.

This sequence joins TRBV7-8 and TRBJ2-7; D may be TRBD1 or TRBD2 (7 bases each). V lost 6 bases to trimming and J lost 4 bases, with 19 bases between them. Per germline, CDR1 SGHVS and CDR2 FQNEAQ. The length of the CDR3 is 15 residues. The CDR3 DNA follows: TGTGCCAGCAGTCAGGGGGGGGCTGGAGGGTACGAGCAGTACTTC. Amino acid sequence: CASSQGGAGGYEQYF.

In nucleotides, the CDR3 is TGTGCCAGCAGTACGGACGGAAGCTCCTACAATGAGCAGTTCTTC. This codes for CASSTDGSSYNEQFF. The chain has TRBV27 and TRBJ2-1; no clear D gene. Germline CDR1 reads MNHEY; CDR2 reads SMNVEV (reference sequence). V gave up 5 bases and J gave up 0 bases, with 11 bases separating them. The CDR3 loop spans 15 amino acids.

The chain employs TRBV28 and TRBJ2-7, with a possible D match to TRBD1 (5 bases). V lost 1 base and J lost 3, with 25 bases in between. Germline assignment: CDR1 MDHEN and CDR2 SYDVKM. This CDR3 spans 19 amino acids. CDR3 amino acids: CASSLSLFQGRQTNYEQYF. The DNA of the CDR3 is TGTGCCAGCAGTTTATCTTTATTTCAGGGTCGGCAGACCAACTACGAGCAGTACTTC.

V is TRBV24-1 and J is TRBJ2-1; D may be TRBD2 (6 bases). Germline CDR1 KGHDR, CDR2 SFDVKD. V was cut by 0 bases and J by 8 bases, with 16 bases left in between. The CDR3 sequence is 16 residues long. The CDR3 spells CATSDLGSGRDDEQFF. Here the CDR3 DNA reads TGTGCCACCAGTGATTTGGGTAGCGGTCGGGACGATGAGCAGTTCTTC.